The 31 T cell receptor beta chains presented below share a single source sample, sequenced in a study of cytomegalovirus exposure and HLA in healthy donors. PCR was performed using 60 Vbeta and 13 Jbeta primers. Sequenced by immunoSEQ multiplex PCR; TCRdb stores in-frame clones only, minus some. Seen here are about 200,000 clones, around four fifths observed once, and the top ten hold roughly 0.7%. Sequences were obtained from PBMCs. Source of these receptors: a boy under 10 years old in good health and CMV-seronegative.

The chain links TRBV5-4 to TRBJ1-3; D gene uncertain. Looked up from germline, CDR1 is SGHNT and CDR2 is YYREEE (reference sequence). V was trimmed by 1 base and J by 2 bases, leaving 7 bases between them. The CDR3 has 14 residues. CDR3: CASSLSGAGNTIYF. CDR3 nucleotide sequence: TGTGCCAGCAGCTTGTCCGGGGCTGGAAACACCATATATTTT.

The chain joins TRBV28 to TRBJ1-1; 8 nucleotides match TRBD1. The CDR3 runs to 14 residues. V was clipped by 7 bases and J by 6 bases; unmatched bases: 10. Germline V gene lookup returns CDR1 MDHEN and CDR2 SYDVKM. The CDR3 reads CASTLGQGVAEAFF. Written as DNA, the CDR3 is TGTGCCAGCACCCTTGGACAGGGAGTAGCTGAAGCTTTCTTT.

This clone was seen only a few times. The V gene is TRBV7-9, the J gene TRBJ2-2, with no clear D. V lost 1 base and J lost 10, with 7 bases in between. CDR1 SEHNR and CDR2 FQNEAQ come from the germline V gene (reference sequence). This CDR3 spans 12 amino acids. CDR3 amino acids: CASSLDNVELFF. For the CDR3, the DNA is TGTGCCAGCAGCTTAGATAATGTGGAGCTGTTTTTT.

V gene TRBV19 combines with J gene TRBJ2-7; the D gene is possibly TRBD1 (5 bases). The CDR3 runs 13 residues. Trimming took 4 bases from V and 0 from J, leaving 7 bases between them. The germline V gene has CDR1 LNHDA and CDR2 SQIVND (reference sequence). The CDR3 sequence is CASSSDSSYEQYF. The CDR3 nucleotides are TGTGCCAGTAGTAGCGACAGCTCCTACGAGCAGTACTTC.

CDR3 bases: TGTGCCAGTAGTATAGCGGCAGGGTCGAATTCACCCCTCCACTTT. Translated, it gives CASSIAAGSNSPLHF. The chain recombines TRBV19 with TRBJ1-6, with a possible D match to TRBD1 (5 bases). This CDR3 is 15 amino acids long. V lost 1 base and J lost 7, with 11 bases in between. In germline, CDR1 is LNHDA, CDR2 SQIVND (reference sequence).

The CDR3 is CASSFLGQVHEQYF. The CDR3, as DNA: TGTGCCAGCAGCTTTCTGGGACAGGTCCACGAGCAGTACTTC. The genes are TRBV11-3 and TRBJ2-7, with 8 bases aligning to TRBD1. This CDR3 is built from 14 residues. Germline CDR1 and CDR2: SGHNT and YENEEA. V lost 3 bases to trimming and J lost 5 bases; unmatched junction nucleotides: 6. Using reference TRBV11-3 and TRBJ2-7 for the parts outside the CDR3, the full variable domain is EAGVVQSPRYKIIEKKQPVAFWCNPISGHNTLYWYLQNLGQGPELLIRYENEEAVDDSQLPKDRFSAERLKGVDSTLKIQPAELGDSAVYLCASSFLGQVHEQYFGPGTRLTVT.

In this sample, this clone turned up once. The rearrangement joins TRBV19 to TRBJ2-6; D is possibly TRBD2 (6 bases). Germline assignment: CDR1 LNHDA and CDR2 SQIVND (reference sequence). V gave up 4 bases and J gave up 4 bases, with 26 bases separating them. The length of the CDR3 is 20 residues. CDR3 residues: CASSKFRSGDVAYGANVLTF. The CDR3 region has the DNA TGTGCCAGTAGTAAATTCCGATCGGGGGACGTAGCGTACGGGGCCAACGTCCTGACTTTC.

The rearrangement links TRBV5-4 to TRBJ2-5, with TRBD2 identical over 16 bases. The CDR3 consists of 16 residues. With 4 bases clipped from V and 5 bases from J, the junction kept 5 bases outside the gene matches. Germline CDR1 SGHNT, CDR2 YYREEE (reference sequence). CDR3 in amino acids: CASSGTSGRAEETQYF. The CDR3 DNA sequence: TGTGCCAGCAGCGGGACTAGCGGGAGGGCCGAGGAGACCCAGTACTTC.

The chain carries TRBV19 and TRBJ2-6, with D maybe TRBD1 (6 bases). Germline CDR1 and CDR2: LNHDA and SQIVND (reference sequence). This CDR3 is built from 16 residues. V gave up 3 bases and J gave up 0 bases, with 9 bases separating them. The CDR3: CASSIGTPSGANVLTF. The CDR3 nucleotides are TGTGCCAGTAGTATCGGGACACCCTCTGGGGCCAACGTCCTGACTTTC.

The rearrangement uses TRBV30 and TRBJ2-7; maybe TRBD1 (6 bases). Germline CDR1 GTSNPN, CDR2 SVGIG (reference sequence). Trimming took 3 bases from V and 3 from J, leaving 12 bases between them. CDR3 size: 13 residues. This CDR3 is CAWRLGRGYEQYF. The CDR3 region has the DNA TGTGCCTGGAGATTGGGCAGGGGCTACGAGCAGTACTTC.

As concerns this clone: Additional DNA sequences in this sample encode the identical CDR3. CDR3 DNA: TGTGCCAGTAGCAGGGGAACCGGGGAGCTGTTTTTT. Residues: CASSRGTGELFF. This chain links TRBV6-5 with TRBJ2-2; D perhaps matches TRBD1 (6 bases). V lost 9 bases, J lost 5 bases, and 10 bases lay in between. The CDR3 loop spans 12 amino acids. Germline CDR1 and CDR2: MNHEY and SVGAGI.

The chain uses TRBV15 and TRBJ2-3; 9 nucleotides agree with TRBD1. CDR1 and CDR2 from the germline V gene are LNHNV and YYDKDF (reference sequence). J was trimmed by 2 bases and V by 3 bases; bases with no gene match: 18. The CDR3 is 20 residues long. The CDR3 bases are TGTGCCACCAGCAGGATACCCCCCGGGACAGGGAACCCTTTCACAGATACGCAGTATTTT. The encoded protein is CATSRIPPGTGNPFTDTQYF.

The V and J genes are TRBV4-1 and TRBJ2-5, with a weak D call TRBD1 (6 bases). CDR1 and CDR2 (germline): MGHRA, YSYEKL. The CDR3 contains 17 residues. V was pared by 1 base and J by 4 bases, with 19 bases between. CDR3 protein: CASSQGLTGRGGETQYF. The CDR3 DNA reads as TGCGCCAGCAGCCAAGGGCTGACAGGTCGCGGCGGAGAGACCCAGTACTTC.

The CDR3 spells CASSGTSGLADTQYF. The CDR3 DNA is TGTGCCAGCAGCGGGACTAGCGGCTTAGCAGATACGCAGTATTTT. The chain links TRBV13 to TRBJ2-3, with TRBD2 matching over 11 bases. This CDR3 contains 15 residues. CDR1 and CDR2 (germline): PRHDT, FYEKMQ (reference sequence). V was clipped by 5 bases and J by 4 bases; unmatched bases: 5. The full variable domain, rest sourced from reference TRBV13 and TRBJ2-3, is AAGVIQSPRHLIKEKRETATLKCYPIPRHDTVYWYQQGPGQDPQFLISFYEKMQSDKGSIPDRFSAQQFSDYHSELNMSSLELGDSALYFCASSGTSGLADTQYFGPGTRLTVL.

This clone was counted a few times. J is TRBJ1-4 and V is TRBV4-1; D is undetermined. The germline V gene encodes CDR1 MGHRA and CDR2 YSYEKL. The CDR3 is 15 residues long. V lost 4 bases and J 0 bases, leaving 9 bases between the germline ends. DNA of the CDR3: TGCGCCAGCAGCCTCTTAGCGGCAACTAATGAAAAACTGTTTTTT. This sequence encodes CASSLLAATNEKLFF.

V and J are TRBV11-2 and TRBJ2-1, with 8 bases matching TRBD2. Germline V gene data show CDR1 as SGHAT and CDR2 as FQNNGV. Germline trimming cut 5 bases from V and 4 bases from J; bases unmatched to any gene: 7. The CDR3 sequence is 15 residues long. The CDR3 region is CASSQLAGGYNEQFF. The CDR3 DNA follows: TGTGCCAGCAGCCAGTTGGCGGGGGGATACAATGAGCAGTTCTTC.

This chain links TRBV6-1 with TRBJ2-2, with a weak D call TRBD2 (6 bases). Germline CDR1 is MNHNS and CDR2 is SASEGT. Trimming shortened V by 2 bases and J by 6 bases, and 16 bases separated the two germline ends. The CDR3 length is 16 residues. The CDR3 sequence: CASSEPVGRFPGELFF. CDR3 bases: TGTGCCAGCAGTGAACCCGTCGGGAGATTCCCCGGGGAGCTGTTTTTT.

DNA for the CDR3: TGTGCCAGCAGTGACGTCTGGGAGTCTAGCACAGATACGCAGTATTTT. Residues: CASSDVWESSTDTQYF. V usage is TRBV6-4 and J usage is TRBJ2-3; perhaps TRBD2 as D (5 bases). The germline V and J ends were trimmed by 2 bases and 0 bases, with 12 bases remaining between them. Germline V gene sequence: CDR1 MRHNA, CDR2 SNTAGT. This CDR3 region has 16 residues.

This clone showed up just a few times. The V and J genes are TRBV5-6 and TRBJ1-1; D is perhaps TRBD1 (5 bases). This CDR3 comprises 16 residues. Germline CDR1 is SGHDT and CDR2 is YYEEEE. Trimming removed 5 bases from V and 3 bases from J, with 20 bases in between. The DNA for the CDR3 is TGTGCCAGCAGGGAGCCGACAGACAGTGCCGACACTGAAGCTTTCTTT. As protein: CASREPTDSADTEAFF.

The V and J genes are TRBV30 and TRBJ2-1; 8 nucleotides align to TRBD2. Germline V gene data show CDR1 as GTSNPN and CDR2 as SVGIG (reference sequence). V shed 0 bases and J 8 bases; nucleotides not matched to a gene: 6. This CDR3 has 14 residues. CDR3 coding DNA: TGTGCCTGGAGTGTGAACGGGGGGGCCGATGAGCAGTTCTTC. Its protein product is CAWSVNGGADEQFF.

The chain joins TRBV7-3 to TRBJ1-5; a possible D gene is TRBD1 (5 bases). The CDR3 length is 16 residues. The germline V gene has CDR1 SGHTA and CDR2 FQGTGA. The V gene lost 7 bases and the J gene lost 0 bases, with 16 bases spanning the gap. The DNA of the CDR3 is TGTGCCAGCAACCCTTACAGGACGTATAGCAATCAGCCCCAGCATTTT. Its translation: CASNPYRTYSNQPQHF.

The chain uses TRBV25-1 and TRBJ2-3, with 7 bases fitting TRBD2. The CDR3 covers 16 residues. V shed 1 base and J 1 base; nucleotides not matched to a gene: 5. Germline assignment: CDR1 MGHDK and CDR2 SYGVNS. CDR3 nucleotides: TGTGCCAGCAGTGAATTTGGGGGAGGGGGCACAGATACGCAGTATTTT. Residues: CASSEFGGGGTDTQYF. Using reference TRBV25-1 and TRBJ2-3 for the parts outside the CDR3, the full variable domain is EADIYQTPRYLVIGTGKKITLECSQTMGHDKMYWYQQDPGMELHLIHYSYGVNSTEKGDLSSESTVSRIRTEHFPLTLESARPSHTSQYLCASSEFGGGGTDTQYFGPGTRLTVL.

The rearrangement links TRBV7-9 to TRBJ1-2; TRBD1 matches at 7 bases. After removal of 5 bases from V and 6 bases from J, the junction contained 6 bases not matched to a gene. Germline CDR1 and CDR2: SEHNR and FQNEAQ (reference sequence). The CDR3 covers 13 residues. The CDR3 reads CASSHDRDHGYTF. The CDR3 DNA reads TGTGCCAGCAGCCACGACAGGGACCATGGCTACACCTTC.

The V call is TRBV5-1, the J call TRBJ1-5; 8 bases agree with TRBD1. The CDR3 has 16 amino acids. V lost 4 bases to trimming and J lost 1 base; unmatched junction nucleotides: 7. In germline, CDR1 is SGHRS, CDR2 YFSETQ. This CDR3 is CASSGKTGVSNQPQHF. The CDR3 DNA reads as TGCGCCAGCAGCGGGAAGACAGGGGTGAGCAATCAGCCCCAGCATTTT. Full variable domain (missing parts from reference TRBV5-1 and TRBJ1-5): KAGVTQTPRYLIKTRGQQVTLSCSPISGHRSVSWYQQTPGQGLQFLFEYFSETQRNKGNFPGRFSGRQFSNSRSEMNVSTLELGDSALYLCASSGKTGVSNQPQHFGDGTRLSIL.

The genes are TRBV19 and TRBJ2-7, with 8 bases matching TRBD2. The CDR3 length is 14 residues. The germline CDR1 and CDR2 sequences are LNHDA and SQIVND (reference sequence). Unmatched junction bases numbered 5, after V lost 4 bases and J lost 3 bases. This CDR3 is CASSRGLESYEQYF. The CDR3 region has the DNA TGTGCCAGTAGTAGGGGACTAGAAAGCTACGAGCAGTACTTC.

V and J are TRBV11-2 and TRBJ1-3, with D possibly matching TRBD1 (6 bases). The V gene lost 2 bases and the J gene lost 4 bases, with 9 bases spanning the gap. Germline values: CDR1 SGHAT, CDR2 FQNNGV. The CDR3 sequence is 14 residues long. CDR3 nucleotides: TGTGCCAGCAGCTTAAGGGGGACGGGAAACACCATATATTTT. Translating gives CASSLRGTGNTIYF.

V gene TRBV30 combines with J gene TRBJ2-5; the D gene is possibly TRBD2 (6 bases). V lost 3 bases to trimming and J lost 3 bases, with 20 bases between them. Germline V gene lookup returns CDR1 GTSNPN and CDR2 SVGIG (reference sequence). This CDR3 region has 16 residues. The CDR3 loop is CAWREGLVPLKETQYF. CDR3 nucleotide sequence: TGTGCCTGGAGGGAGGGCTTGGTTCCCTTAAAAGAGACCCAGTACTTC.

V is TRBV6-1 and J is TRBJ2-5; D is perhaps TRBD1 (6 bases). TRBJ2-7 explains the end of the DNA better; the J call may be wrong. Germline V gives CDR1 MNHNS, CDR2 SASEGT. The CDR3 is made up of 13 amino acids. The CDR3 nucleotides read TGTGCCAGCAGTGAAGGGACAGTCTACGAGCAGTACTTC. It specifies CASSEGTVYEQYF.

The CDR3 spells CASSQEGVSEAFF. The CDR3, as DNA: TGCGCCAGCAGCCAAGAAGGAGTCAGTGAAGCTTTCTTT. V gene TRBV4-1 combines with J gene TRBJ1-1; D call uncertain. Trimming took 0 bases from V and 7 from J, leaving 9 bases between them. Per germline, CDR1 MGHRA and CDR2 YSYEKL. The CDR3 is 13 residues long.

This clone was counted a single time. The gene calls are TRBV6-5 and TRBJ2-5; 7 bases are a match to TRBD2. The DNA end lines up better with TRBJ2-7; the J call may be wrong. Germline assignment: CDR1 MNHEY and CDR2 SVGAGI. This CDR3 is 15 amino acids long. The CDR3 protein is CASSYSGGGSYEQYF. The CDR3 coding sequence is TGTGCCAGCAGTTACTCGGGGGGGGGCTCCTACGAGCAGTACTTC.

The chain couples TRBV21-1 to TRBJ1-3; the table's D call of TRBD1 was not tested on the DNA. TRBV21-1 is a documented pseudogene. The CDR3 sequence is 13 residues long. The CDR3 coding sequence is TGTGCCACCCCAGGGGTGCTGGGAAACACCATATATTTT. It encodes CATPGVLGNTIYF.